This passage covers 16 T cell receptor beta chains from one sample sequenced in a study of blood T cell repertoires in COVID-19. Assay: immunoSEQ multiplex PCR; the TCRdb copy retains only in-frame clones and omits some. The sample has about 270,000 clones; under 90% are singletons. Input material: peripheral blood. Source of these receptors: a woman aged 18-29 years with acute or convalescent COVID-19.

The chain uses TRBV7-6 and TRBJ2-2; the D is unclear. Trimming shortened V by 7 bases and J by 2 bases, and 14 bases separated the two germline ends. CDR1 and CDR2 from the germline V gene are SGHVS and FNYEAQ. The CDR3 extends over 15 amino acids. CDR3: CASNGRAENTGELFF. CDR3 nucleotides: TGTGCCAGCAATGGCCGCGCGGAAAACACCGGGGAGCTGTTTTTT.

V and J are TRBV27 and TRBJ2-7; the match to TRBD2 covers 9 bases. Germline V gene lookup returns CDR1 MNHEY and CDR2 SMNVEV (reference sequence). This CDR3 has 16 amino acids. V was pared by 5 bases and J by 5 bases, with 13 bases of the junction left unmatched. This chain's CDR3 is CASSHLAAGGPHEQYF. CDR3 bases: TGTGCCAGCAGTCACCTTGCGGCGGGAGGGCCCCACGAGCAGTACTTC.

The rearrangement uses TRBV25-1 and TRBJ1-1; 8 nucleotides align to TRBD1. CDR1 is MGHDK and CDR2 is SYGVNS in the germline V gene. V gave up 2 bases and J gave up 0 bases; unmatched junction bases: 8. The CDR3 contains 17 residues. The CDR3: CASSEPLAGGLNTEAFF. CDR3 coding DNA: TGTGCCAGCAGTGAACCCCTGGCAGGGGGCCTGAACACTGAAGCTTTCTTT.

This clone was found a few times. J is TRBJ2-7 and V is TRBV14; D may be TRBD2 (5 bases). The CDR3 has 14 amino acids. Germline V gene lookup returns CDR1 SGHDN and CDR2 FVKESK. V lost 0 bases and J lost 3, with 9 bases in between. CDR3 in amino acids: CASSQDSGNYEQYF. The DNA for the CDR3 is TGTGCCAGCAGCCAAGACAGCGGAAACTACGAGCAGTACTTC.

This clone was seen only a few times. J is TRBJ2-4 and V is TRBV7-2; 11 positions agree with TRBD2. Losses at the gene ends were 7 bases for V and 6 bases for J; bases not matched to a gene: 17. CDR1 is SGHTA, CDR2 FQGNSA, per germline. CDR3 length: 18 amino acids. CDR3 sequence reads: CASTQLGLAGGDRNIQYF. The CDR3 DNA reads as TGTGCCAGCACCCAACTTGGGCTAGCGGGAGGTGATAGAAACATTCAGTACTTC. Drawing the rest from reference TRBV7-2 and TRBJ2-4, the complete variable domain is GAGVSQSPSNKVTEKGKDVELRCDPISGHTALYWYRQSLGQGLEFLIYFQGNSAPDKSGLPSDRFSAERTGGSVSTLTIQRTQQEDSAVYLCASTQLGLAGGDRNIQYFGAGTRLSVL.

The chain uses TRBV6-5 and TRBJ2-5; 11 bases are a match to TRBD2. J gave up 3 bases and V 7 bases, and 7 bases lay outside the gene matches. The CDR3 has 15 residues. Germline V gene data show CDR1 as MNHEY and CDR2 as SVGAGI. The CDR3 region has the DNA TGTGCCAGCAACGAGGGGACTAGCGGAAAAGAGACCCAGTACTTC. Protein sequence: CASNEGTSGKETQYF.

The chain links TRBV5-5 to TRBJ2-5; TRBD1 agrees at 7 bases. Losses at the gene ends were 4 bases for V and 2 bases for J; bases not matched to a gene: 5. The CDR3 consists of 14 residues. In germline, CDR1 is SGHKS, CDR2 YYEKEE (reference sequence). The CDR3 nucleotides are TGTGCCAGCAGCCCGGGGACAGATCAAGAGACCCAGTACTTC. Protein product: CASSPGTDQETQYF.

This clone was seen only a few times. V and J are TRBV4-3 and TRBJ1-2; possibly TRBD1 for D (5 bases). The CDR3 extends over 18 amino acids. The V end lost 4 bases, the J end lost 4 bases, and 25 bases lay between the germline ends. Germline V gives CDR1 LGHNA, CDR2 YSLEER. CDR3 protein: CASSLNPGDRMLGYGYTF. The CDR3 nucleotides read TGCGCCAGCAGCCTAAACCCGGGGGATCGGATGCTAGGCTATGGCTACACCTTC.

V and J are TRBV27 and TRBJ2-3; TRBD1 agrees at 7 bases. The CDR3 has 16 amino acids. Germline assignment: CDR1 MNHEY and CDR2 SMNVEV (reference sequence). V lost 7 bases and J lost 2; bases outside the gene matches: 12. The CDR3 nucleotides are TGTGCCAGCAATCCACCCGGACAGGCGGTCACAGATACGCAGTATTTT. It yields the protein CASNPPGQAVTDTQYF.

The chain joins TRBV7-9 to TRBJ1-5, with 8 nucleotides matching TRBD1. Losses at the gene ends were 0 bases for V and 5 bases for J; bases not matched to a gene: 3. The V gene's germline CDR1 is SEHNR and CDR2 FQNEAQ (reference sequence). There are 15 residues in the CDR3. CDR3 coding DNA: TGTGCCAGCAGCTTAGCGTTGACAGGGGATCAGCCCCAGCATTTT. Translated: CASSLALTGDQPQHF.

This clone showed up just a few times. The chain joins TRBV11-2 to TRBJ1-2; 7 bases match TRBD1. Germline V gene lookup returns CDR1 SGHAT and CDR2 FQNNGV. After removal of 0 bases from V and 4 bases from J, the junction contained 5 bases not matched to a gene. CDR3 length equals 15 residues. CDR3 DNA: TGTGCCAGCAGCTTAGATACGACAGGGCGCTATGGCTACACCTTC. This encodes CASSLDTTGRYGYTF.

This clone was seen more than once but under ten times. V and J are TRBV18 and TRBJ2-1, with a possible D match to TRBD1 (6 bases). Per the germline V gene, CDR1 is KGHSH and CDR2 is LQKENI. The CDR3 is 14 amino acids. Trimming took 3 bases from V and 3 from J, leaving 9 bases between them. The DNA for the CDR3 is TGTGCCAGCTCACCCCCAGGGGACTACAATGAGCAGTTCTTC. Its protein product is CASSPPGDYNEQFF.

Only a few counts were recorded for this clone. The CDR3 DNA follows: TGTGCCTGGACAGGGGGCAGCTGGGCAGATACGCAGTATTTT. Residues: CAWTGGSWADTQYF. This rearrangement joins TRBV30 to TRBJ2-3; 8 nucleotides line up with TRBD1. Looked up from germline, CDR1 is GTSNPN and CDR2 is SVGIG (reference sequence). This CDR3 contains 14 residues. Germline trimming cut 4 bases from V and 4 bases from J; bases unmatched to any gene: 7.

In its sample, this clone was seen a few times. Mismatch with germline at one junction end may stem from a read error. The chain links TRBV9 to TRBJ1-5; D call uncertain. The V gene's germline CDR1 is SGDLS and CDR2 YYNGEE. The CDR3 length is 15 residues. The CDR3 DNA follows: TGTGCCAGCAGCGCTCATCCGGGGAATGATCAACCCCAGCATTTT. Translation gives CASSAHPGNDQPQHF.

V gene TRBV10-2 combines with J gene TRBJ1-6; 7 bases agree with TRBD1. Germline V gives CDR1 WSHSY, CDR2 SAAADI. V lost 6 bases and J lost 9; bases outside the gene matches: 8. The CDR3 totals 14 residues. CDR3 region: CASRSTGVGSPLHF. The CDR3 DNA follows: TGCGCCAGCAGGTCCACAGGGGTCGGTTCACCCCTCCACTTT.

The rearrangement links TRBV28 to TRBJ1-1; 8 bases align to TRBD1. The CDR3 length is 16 residues. V lost 2 bases to trimming and J lost 7 bases; unmatched junction nucleotides: 12. CDR1 and CDR2 (germline): MDHEN, SYDVKM. CDR3 sequence reads: CASSLPLDRGENEAFF. CDR3 sequence (DNA): TGTGCCAGCAGTTTACCCCTAGACAGGGGAGAGAATGAAGCTTTCTTT.